This T cell receptor (beta chain) is drawn from a study of T cells in localized non-small cell lung cancer. Findings and limits, study-wide: Of the top 100 tumor clones, median around 62 were in adjacent lung, approximately 28 among its top 100. Heterogeneity within the tumor remains possible, as just one region underwent sequencing. A raised T cell density in blood coincided with lengthier overall survival. Adjacent uninvolved lung had the highest clonality, suggesting focused antigen responses.

With regard to this clone: Its specificity is not known.

Some clones are missing from TCRdb's copy, which holds only in-frame ones; the method was immunoSEQ multiplex PCR. The sample shows 70,000 to 85,000 clones, 70% to 85% of them seen only once. Source: peripheral blood, taken before any cancer treatment. The sequence came from a female donor older than 55 with stage I lung adenocarcinoma.

The CDR3 is CASSLVGQGASYEQYF. CDR3 nucleotide sequence: TGTGCCAGCAGCTTAGTGGGACAGGGGGCCTCCTACGAGCAGTACTTC. The chain joins TRBV7-2 to TRBJ2-7; 12 bases match TRBD1. With V trimmed by 1 base and J by 0 bases, 1 base remained unmatched. The CDR3 sequence is 16 residues long. Germline V gene lookup returns CDR1 SGHTA and CDR2 FQGNSA.